This TCR beta chain was found in a study of cytomegalovirus exposure and HLA in healthy donors. PCR involved 60 Vbeta and 13 Jbeta primers. Clones were sequenced by immunoSEQ multiplex PCR, and TCRdb holds only the in-frame ones, with some missing. Seen here are 120,000 or so clones, around three quarters observed once, and the top ten hold 2.7%. The CDR3 extends over 13 amino acids. Between the trimmed V and J ends, which lost 0 bases and 1 base, there was a span of 3 bases. Per the germline V gene, CDR1 is SGHNT and CDR2 is YENEEA. A word on this clone: Possible read error: a much larger clone is one base away.

The V call is TRBV11-3, the J call TRBJ1-1; no clear D gene. The sequencing input was PBMCs. The sequence derives from a woman between 35 and 50 years old in good health and CMV-seropositive. In DNA form, the CDR3 reads TGTGCCAGCAGCTTAGACTGGAACACTGAAGCTTTCTTT. This encodes CASSLDWNTEAFF.